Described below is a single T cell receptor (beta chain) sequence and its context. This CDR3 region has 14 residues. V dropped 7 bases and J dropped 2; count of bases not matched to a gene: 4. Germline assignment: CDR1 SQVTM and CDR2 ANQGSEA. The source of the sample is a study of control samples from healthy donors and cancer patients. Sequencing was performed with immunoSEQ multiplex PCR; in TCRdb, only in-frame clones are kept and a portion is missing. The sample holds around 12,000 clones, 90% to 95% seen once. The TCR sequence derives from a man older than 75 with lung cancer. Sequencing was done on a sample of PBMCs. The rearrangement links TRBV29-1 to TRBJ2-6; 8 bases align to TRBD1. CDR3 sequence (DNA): TGCAGCGCAGGGGGCGGGACTGGGGCCAACGTCCTGACTTTC. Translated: CSAGGGTGANVLTF.